The sequence of this TCR beta chain was determined in a study of shared clonotypes between healthy human individuals. Remarks on this clone: The antigen is not known.

The CDR3 spans 11 residues. Trimming shortened V by 1 base and J by 9 bases, and 4 bases separated the two germline ends. Germline CDR1 and CDR2: SEHNR and FQNEAQ (reference sequence). General study results and limits: Few donors restricted represented genetic and exposure-history diversity. In four donors, about 5% of naive CD4 clonotypes appeared in common.

The authors distributed each subset's genomic DNA evenly over several immunoSEQ plates. Sorted-subset replicate PCR reactions were performed with about 200 ng DNA, corresponding to roughly 30,000 T cell genomes. Method: immunoSEQ multiplex PCR; TCRdb's copy keeps in-frame clones and lacks some. In the table there are hundreds of thousands of clones, roughly 95% of which are singletons. CD8 cells classed as naive were CD45RO-negative and positively selected for CCR7, excluding terminally differentiated effector memory CD45RA+ cells. The chain links TRBV7-9 to TRBJ2-1; D remains ambiguous. The sequencing sample was made of naive CD8+ T cells sorted from blood. The TCR was taken from a woman aged 30 to 39 in good health. The CDR3 is CASSLVLEQFF. The CDR3 DNA follows: TGTGCCAGCAGCTTAGTGCTTGAGCAGTTCTTC.